What follows are 5 T cell receptor beta chains derived from one specimen sequenced in a study of beta chain features in type 1 diabetes. The isolated RNA, all of it, was reverse transcribed, so expressed TCRB transcripts were what got sequenced. Some clones are missing from TCRdb's copy, which holds only in-frame ones; the method was immunoSEQ multiplex PCR. The sample yields fewer than 65,000 clones, about 61% seen once. The sample was Tregs from blood. All receptors derive from a woman aged 18-35 years in good health.

This chain uses TRBV19 with TRBJ2-2; TRBD2 matches 13 bases. The trim removed 2 bases at V and 7 bases at J, leaving 13 bases unmatched. Germline V CDR1 and CDR2: LNHDA, SQIVND (reference sequence). This CDR3 is 19 amino acids long. CDR3 sequence: CASSISPLLAGGPGGELFF. The CDR3 nucleotides are TGTGCCAGTAGTATATCCCCCCTACTAGCGGGGGGGCCCGGCGGGGAGCTGTTTTTT. Complete variable domain (other parts from reference TRBV19 and TRBJ2-2): DGGITQSPKYLFRKEGQNVTLSCEQNLNHDAMYWYRQDPGQGLRLIYYSQIVNDFQKGDIAEGYSVSREKKESFPLTVTSAQKNPTAFYLCASSISPLLAGGPGGELFFGEGSRLTVL.

The chain links TRBV5-1 to TRBJ2-3, with 11 bases fitting TRBD2. Germline V CDR1 and CDR2: SGHRS, YFSETQ. The CDR3 has 14 residues. Germline trimming cut 4 bases from V and 12 bases from J; bases unmatched to any gene: 10. In DNA, the CDR3 is TGCGCCAGCAGCCAAGGGACTAGCGGACTCACACAGTATTTT. It encodes CASSQGTSGLTQYF.

This chain uses TRBV15 with TRBJ1-1, with D unclear. V lost 0 bases and J 1 base, leaving 6 bases between the germline ends. CDR3 length equals 14 residues. Germline loops: CDR1 LNHNV, CDR2 YYDKDF (reference sequence). This CDR3 is CATSRDAGNTEAFF. The CDR3 bases are TGTGCCACCAGCAGAGATGCAGGGAACACTGAAGCTTTCTTT.

CDR3 sequence reads: CACSGTAPGNTIYF. CDR3 sequence (DNA): TGTGCCTGCTCCGGGACAGCGCCCGGAAACACCATATATTTT. The chain recombines TRBV30 with TRBJ1-3; 7 bases match TRBD1. From germline, CDR1 is GTSNPN and CDR2 SVGIG (reference sequence). The trim removed 6 bases at V and 4 bases at J, leaving 9 bases unmatched. The CDR3 runs to 14 residues. The full variable domain, rest sourced from reference TRBV30 and TRBJ1-3, is SQTIHQWPATLVQPVGSPLSLECTVEGTSNPNLYWYRQAAGRGLQLLFYSVGIGQISSEVPQNLSASRPQDRQFILSSKKLLLSDSGFYLCACSGTAPGNTIYFGEGSWLTVV.

There are a few counts of this clone. The rearrangement uses TRBV29-1 and TRBJ2-2; 7 bases align to TRBD1. The germline V gene encodes CDR1 SQVTM and CDR2 ANQGSEA. J gave up 4 bases and V 3 bases, and 2 bases lay outside the gene matches. The CDR3 runs to 13 residues. The CDR3 sequence is CSVDRGTTGELFF. DNA for the CDR3: TGCAGCGTTGACAGGGGGACCACCGGGGAGCTGTTTTTT.